Listed here are 32 T cell receptor beta chains from one sample, sequenced in a study of early T cells in non-severe SARS-CoV-2 infection. TCRdb processed the 5' RACE reads anew with MiXCR; each CDR3 protein has one entry. The repertoire includes approximately 60,000 distinct CDR3 sequences, 10% to 15% of them detected once, and roughly 3.1% sits in the top ten. The sequencing input was whole blood. The receptors shown here come from an adult who was a healthcare worker with PCR-confirmed SARS-CoV-2 infection or an uninfected control (not recorded which).

In its sample, this clonotype was seen a few times. This chain links TRBV27 with TRBJ2-2, with D hard to call. The CDR3 contains 14 residues. Trimming cost V 3 bases and J 3 bases, with 8 bases left between them. CDR1 is MNHEY, CDR2 SMNVEV, per germline (reference sequence). CDR3 sequence reads: CASSLGRYTGELFF. For the CDR3, the DNA is TGTGCCAGCAGTTTGGGCAGATACACCGGGGAGCTGTTTTTT.

At least ten counts were recorded for this clonotype. This chain uses TRBV11-3 with TRBJ2-1, with TRBD2 matching over 16 bases. Germline V gives CDR1 SGHNT, CDR2 YENEEA. The V and J ends lost 11 bases and 0 bases, in that order; junction bases with no gene match: 10. This CDR3 has 18 amino acids. CDR3 in amino acids: CAVGAGTSGGGSYNEQFF. CDR3 nucleotides: TGTGCCGTAGGCGCCGGGACTAGCGGGGGGGGCTCCTACAATGAGCAGTTCTTC.

This clonotype was seen many times. Written as DNA, the CDR3 is TGTGCCAGCAGCTTGGGGCTAGCGGTCGGAGGGGAGACCCAGTACTTC. Translated, it gives CASSLGLAVGGETQYF. The genes are TRBV13 and TRBJ2-5; the match to TRBD2 covers 7 bases. Per germline, CDR1 PRHDT and CDR2 FYEKMQ (reference sequence). With V trimmed by 3 bases and J by 5 bases, 12 bases remained unmatched. This CDR3 region has 16 residues.

Of note for this clonotype: A read error is likely, as this CDR3 ends without the conserved phenylalanine or tryptophan. The chain links TRBV7-3 to TRBJ2-7; the D gene is possibly TRBD2 (6 bases). V lost 2 bases to trimming and J lost 6 bases, with 14 bases between them. The germline CDR1 and CDR2 sequences are SGHTA and FQGTGA. CDR3 length: 14 residues. CDR3 in amino acids: CASSLGAGTSEQYL. The CDR3 coding sequence is TGTGCCAGCAGCTTAGGGGCGGGGACCTCCGAGCAGTACCTC.

The chain has TRBV24-1 and TRBJ1-5, with D tentatively TRBD1 (5 bases). The CDR3 extends over 13 amino acids. V dropped 5 bases and J dropped 6 bases, with 10 bases sitting between them. Per germline, CDR1 KGHDR and CDR2 SFDVKD. The CDR3 here is CATSASGGQPQHF. The CDR3 bases are TGTGCCACCAGTGCCTCCGGGGGTCAGCCCCAGCATTTT.

The table lists this clonotype with many counts. This chain uses TRBV5-1 with TRBJ2-2; 10 bases match TRBD1. This CDR3 has 16 residues. With V trimmed by 4 bases and J by 0 bases, 3 bases remained unmatched. Looked up from germline, CDR1 is SGHRS and CDR2 is YFSETQ. CDR3: CASSGGQGANTGELFF. DNA of the CDR3: TGCGCCAGCAGCGGCGGACAGGGGGCGAACACCGGGGAGCTGTTTTTT.

The chain uses TRBV3-1 and TRBJ2-3; D not resolved. CDR1 and CDR2 (germline): LGHDT, YNNKEL (reference sequence). V dropped 3 bases and J dropped 2 bases, with 6 bases sitting between them. CDR3 length: 13 amino acids. The CDR3 DNA is TGTGCCAGCAGCCAGGGGTTCACAGATACGCAGTATTTT. Residues: CASSQGFTDTQYF.

This clonotype was observed many times. This chain uses TRBV5-4 with TRBJ2-3; D is unclear. Germline CDR1 and CDR2: SGHNT and YYREEE (reference sequence). Deletions cut 2 bases from V and 0 bases from J, with 7 bases between. The length of the CDR3 is 14 residues. The CDR3 protein is CASSLLTSTDTQYF. For the CDR3, the DNA is TGTGCCAGCAGCTTATTAACCAGCACAGATACGCAGTATTTT. The full variable domain, its missing parts supplied by reference TRBV5-4 and TRBJ2-3, is ETGVTQSPTHLIKTRGQQVTLRCSSQSGHNTVSWYQQALGQGPQFIFQYYREEENGRGNFPPRFSGLQFPNYSSELNVNALELDDSALYLCASSLLTSTDTQYFGPGTRLTVL.

In its sample, this clonotype was seen many times. The V call is TRBV2, the J call TRBJ2-5, with a tentative D call TRBD1 (6 bases). The CDR3 covers 15 residues. Trimming cost V 5 bases and J 7 bases, with 20 bases left between them. In germline, CDR1 is SNHLY, CDR2 FYNNEI. CDR3 sequence reads: CASSYRTETGGTQYF. CDR3 nucleotide sequence: TGTGCCAGCAGTTACCGGACAGAAACGGGTGGGACCCAGTACTTC.

There are many counts of this clonotype. The rearrangement uses TRBV20-1 and TRBJ1-3; no definite D call. The CDR3 is made up of 11 amino acids. V was pared by 3 bases and J by 1 base, with 1 base between. The germline CDR1 and CDR2 sequences are DFQATT and SNEGSKA (reference sequence). The CDR3 reads CSARSGNTIYF. The CDR3 DNA reads TGCAGTGCTAGGTCTGGAAACACCATATATTTT.

V usage is TRBV9 and J usage is TRBJ1-3; no clear D. Germline V gene data show CDR1 as SGDLS and CDR2 as YYNGEE. This CDR3 has 13 residues. V lost 0 bases and J lost 4, with 5 bases in between. CDR3 amino acids: CASSVGGGNTIYF. CDR3 coding DNA: TGTGCCAGCAGCGTAGGGGGAGGAAACACCATATATTTT.

The sample holds a few counts of this clonotype. The CDR3 sequence: CASSVGEGYPRGYEQYF. DNA of the CDR3: TGTGCCAGCAGCGTAGGCGAAGGGTACCCGAGGGGTTACGAGCAGTACTTC. The chain joins TRBV9 to TRBJ2-7, with D perhaps matching TRBD1 or TRBD2 (5 bases each). This CDR3 spans 17 amino acids. Germline V gives CDR1 SGDLS, CDR2 YYNGEE. V shed 0 bases and J shed 4 bases, with 20 bases lying between them. Full variable domain (missing parts from reference TRBV9 and TRBJ2-7): DSGVTQTPKHLITATGQRVTLRCSPRSGDLSVYWYQQSLDQGLQFLIQYYNGEERAKGNILERFSAQQFPDLHSELNLSSLELGDSALYFCASSVGEGYPRGYEQYFGPGTRLTVT.

The chain joins TRBV29-1 to TRBJ2-1, with TRBD2 matching over 8 bases. Germline V gene sequence: CDR1 SQVTM, CDR2 ANQGSEA. The CDR3 has 10 amino acids. V gave up 4 bases and J gave up 15 bases; unmatched junction bases: 5. CDR3 sequence: CSVVGLEVFF. Here the CDR3 DNA reads TGCAGCGTTGTGGGACTAGAGGTGTTCTTC.

This clonotype has only a few counts. The chain employs TRBV29-1 and TRBJ1-4; possibly TRBD1 for D (5 bases). The CDR3 loop spans 14 amino acids. V was clipped by 8 bases and J by 9 bases, with 22 bases between them. In germline, CDR1 is SQVTM, CDR2 ANQGSEA. CDR3 bases: TGCAGCCCCGAGGGGCCCCAGGGCGAGAAAAAACTGTTTTTT. This encodes CSPEGPQGEKKLFF.

This clonotype was seen repeatedly, ten times or more. The chain uses TRBV6-2 or TRBV6-3 and TRBJ1-5; possible D gene TRBD1, 6 bases. From germline, CDR1 is MNHEY and CDR2 SVGEGT. Trimming removed 6 bases at V and 7 bases at J, with 10 bases between. This CDR3 comprises 12 residues. The CDR3 sequence is CASRAGAQPQHF. CDR3 DNA: TGTGCCAGCAGGGCGGGGGCCCAGCCCCAGCATTTT.

Many counts were recorded for this clonotype. The genes are TRBV7-2 and TRBJ2-1, with 7 positions matching TRBD1. V shed 5 bases and J 11 bases; nucleotides not matched to a gene: 9. The CDR3 has 13 amino acids. Germline lookup yields CDR1 SGHTA and CDR2 FQGNSA. The CDR3 nucleotides are TGTGCCAGCAGCCCTGCCCGGACAGGCAAGCAGTTCTTC. Amino acid sequence: CASSPARTGKQFF.

In the case of this clonotype: Possible read error: a much larger clone is one base away. The CDR3: CASRLGAGSGGTDTRYF. CDR3 sequence (DNA): TGTGCCAGCAGGTTGGGCGCGGGGAGCGGGGGGACAGATACGCGGTATTTT. The chain has TRBV12-3 or TRBV12-4 and TRBJ2-3, with TRBD2 matching 9 bases. The CDR3 is made up of 17 amino acids.

The chain carries TRBV3-1 and TRBJ1-2; 9 bases line up with TRBD1. Germline V CDR1 and CDR2: LGHDT, YNNKEL (reference sequence). The CDR3 length is 14 residues. The V and J ends lost 3 bases and 7 bases, in that order; junction bases with no gene match: 6. The CDR3 sequence: CASSHRTGESGYTF. The CDR3 nucleotides read TGTGCCAGCAGCCATCGGACAGGGGAGAGTGGCTACACCTTC. Complete variable domain (other parts from reference TRBV3-1 and TRBJ1-2): DTAVSQTPKYLVTQMGNDKSIKCEQNLGHDTMYWYKQDSKKFLKIMFSYNNKELIINETVPNRFSPKSPDKAHLNLHINSLELGDSAVYFCASSHRTGESGYTFGSGTRLTVV.

This clonotype has ten or more counts. The chain links TRBV11-2 to TRBJ2-5; possibly TRBD2 for D (6 bases). The germline gives CDR1 SGHAT, CDR2 FQNNGV. V was clipped by 3 bases and J by 4 bases, with 12 bases between them. This CDR3 spans 14 amino acids. CDR3 protein: CASSFPGRLETQYF. The CDR3 DNA is TGTGCCAGCAGCTTCCCCGGGAGACTAGAGACCCAGTACTTC.

In DNA, the CDR3 is TGTGCCAGCAGCTTCGGACAGGGGGGAATTGAGTTCTTC. Translated, it gives CASSFGQGGIEFF. The chain recombines TRBV7-2 with TRBJ2-1; TRBD1 aligns across 10 bases. CDR1 is SGHTA and CDR2 is FQGNSA in the germline V gene. With V trimmed by 3 bases and J by 14 bases, 7 bases remained unmatched. This CDR3 is built from 13 residues. Full variable domain (outside the CDR3, taken from reference TRBV7-2 and TRBJ2-1): GAGVSQSPSNKVTEKGKDVELRCDPISGHTALYWYRQSLGQGLEFLIYFQGNSAPDKSGLPSDRFSAERTGGSVSTLTIQRTQQEDSAVYLCASSFGQGGIEFFGPGTRLTVL.

CDR3 in amino acids: CASSVTGGIGETQYF. CDR3 in DNA: TGTGCCAGCAGCGTGACAGGGGGTATCGGGGAGACCCAGTACTTC. The chain carries TRBV9 and TRBJ2-5; TRBD1 matches 9 bases. V shed 2 bases, J shed 5 bases, and the junction held 7 bases outside the gene matches. CDR3 length equals 15 residues. Germline assignment: CDR1 SGDLS and CDR2 YYNGEE.

This chain links TRBV9 with TRBJ2-1, with 9 bases lining up with TRBD2. The germline gives CDR1 SGDLS, CDR2 YYNGEE. J lost 6 bases, V lost 3 bases, and 7 bases had no gene match. The CDR3 covers 15 residues. CDR3 nucleotides: TGTGCCAGCAGCGCGACCGGGACTAGCAGCAATGAGCAGTTCTTC. Translating gives CASSATGTSSNEQFF.

At least ten counts were recorded for this clonotype. The chain employs TRBV7-3 and TRBJ2-1; 10 bases align to TRBD1. This CDR3 has 15 amino acids. The germline V gene encodes CDR1 SGHTA and CDR2 FQGTGA. V was clipped by 5 bases and J by 6 bases; unmatched bases: 7. The CDR3: CASSPRQGAFNEQFF. CDR3 in DNA: TGTGCCAGCAGCCCAAGACAGGGGGCGTTCAATGAGCAGTTCTTC.

The sample holds many counts of this clonotype. The rearrangement uses TRBV29-1 and TRBJ2-3; 16 bases align to TRBD2. Germline CDR1 and CDR2: SQVTM and ANQGSEA. This CDR3 comprises 17 residues. V was clipped by 8 bases and J by 8 bases; unmatched bases: 16. As DNA, the CDR3 is TGCAGCTTTCAGGGACTAGCGGGGGGGCCGGGCCATTCTACGCAGTATTTT. This sequence encodes CSFQGLAGGPGHSTQYF.

This clonotype was observed many times. The rearrangement links TRBV10-2 to TRBJ2-6; D tentatively reads TRBD1 or TRBD2 (6 bases each). This CDR3 is built from 15 residues. Germline V gene data show CDR1 as WSHSY and CDR2 as SAAADI. V shed 4 bases and J shed 2 bases, with 9 bases lying between them. The CDR3 DNA follows: TGCGCCAGCAGTGTCGGGGGCCCTGGGGCCAACGTCCTGACTTTC. It is translated as CASSVGGPGANVLTF.

This clonotype has at least ten counts. The genes are TRBV5-6 and TRBJ1-2, with unresolved D. Germline lookup yields CDR1 SGHDT and CDR2 YYEEEE. The CDR3 sequence is 15 residues long. The germline V and J ends were trimmed by 1 base and 0 bases, with 10 bases remaining between them. CDR3 loop: CASSLRPAANYGYTF. The CDR3 nucleotides read TGTGCCAGCAGCTTGAGGCCAGCTGCTAACTATGGCTACACCTTC. The entire variable domain, with the rest obtained from reference TRBV5-6 and TRBJ1-2, is as follows: DAGVTQSPTHLIKTRGQQVTLRCSPKSGHDTVSWYQQALGQGPQFIFQYYEEEERQRGNFPDRFSGHQFPNYSSELNVNALLLGDSALYLCASSLRPAANYGYTFGSGTRLTVV.

V gene TRBV12-3 or TRBV12-4 combines with J gene TRBJ1-1; D is perhaps TRBD1 (5 bases). Trimming took off 1 base at V and 1 base at J, with 16 bases between the two ends. This CDR3 contains 17 residues. The CDR3 region has the DNA TGTGCCAGCAGTTTAGGGACACTCATTTACTCGAACACTGAAGCTTTCTTT. Its protein product is CASSLGTLIYSNTEAFF.

This clonotype was seen ten or more times. The chain joins TRBV7-3 to TRBJ2-1, with TRBD1 identical over 9 bases. Per the germline V gene, CDR1 is SGHTA and CDR2 is FQGTGA. There are 14 residues in the CDR3. Germline trimming cut 4 bases from V and 10 bases from J; bases unmatched to any gene: 8. The CDR3 is CASSSGTGSSEQFF. Here the CDR3 DNA reads TGTGCCAGCAGCTCTGGGACAGGGAGCAGCGAGCAGTTCTTC.

This clonotype was found many times. The chain links TRBV25-1 to TRBJ2-3, with a possible D match to TRBD1 (5 bases). CDR1 and CDR2 (germline): MGHDK, SYGVNS. V shed 3 bases and J shed 4 bases, with 17 bases lying between them. The CDR3 has 16 amino acids. CDR3: CASSDKGWAFSDTQYF. The CDR3 nucleotides read TGTGCCAGCAGTGATAAGGGGTGGGCGTTCTCAGATACGCAGTATTTT.

The rearrangement uses TRBV29-1 and TRBJ1-1; D remains unclear. The CDR3 has 11 amino acids. Germline loops: CDR1 SQVTM, CDR2 ANQGSEA. The V gene lost 4 bases and the J gene lost 5 bases, with 8 bases spanning the gap. This CDR3 is CSVGLGTEAFF. The CDR3 region has the DNA TGCAGCGTTGGGTTAGGTACTGAAGCTTTCTTT.

There are many counts of this clonotype. The rearrangement uses TRBV7-9 and TRBJ1-5, with a weak D call TRBD1 (6 bases). The V end was cut by 5 bases, the J end by 1 base, with 12 bases between. The CDR3 runs to 15 residues. Germline CDR1 and CDR2: SEHNR and FQNEAQ (reference sequence). The CDR3, as DNA: TGTGCCAGCAGCCGAGGGGGAGGAAGCAATCAGCCCCAGCATTTT. As protein: CASSRGGGSNQPQHF.

The genes are TRBV5-1 and TRBJ1-6; D unresolved. This CDR3 has 16 amino acids. Trimming took 2 bases from V and 0 from J, leaving 9 bases between them. Germline V gene lookup returns CDR1 SGHRS and CDR2 YFSETQ. The CDR3 sequence: CASSLPGSSYNSPLHF. In DNA, the CDR3 is TGCGCCAGCAGCTTACCTGGGAGCTCCTATAATTCACCCCTCCACTTT.